The 27 T cell receptor beta chains presented below share a single source sample, sequenced in a study of T cell repertoires in cytomegalovirus infection (dated by TCRdb to the late 2010s). What the treatment or condition label conveys for this sample: in vitro stimulation with specific CMV peptide epitopes to enrich CMV-specific T cells. Antigen specificity for these receptors is unknown. The instrument was an Illumina HiSeq 1500. The public reads were reprocessed in TCRdb via fastp at Q25 and MiXCR, keeping in-frame beta chains. All rows with the same CDR3 protein become a single entry with the most common DNA and genes. Recorded for this sample are around 360,000 distinct CDR3 sequences; roughly 34% of them occurred a single time. The ten largest clones take up roughly 13% of the sample. Material: cultured PBMCs, obtained from culture after CMV antigen stimulation. The receptors shown here come from a human donor in good health (CMV status not recorded). Some clones in this sample may be carry-over from other donors' samples.

There are many counts of this clonotype. The chain links TRBV4-3 to TRBJ1-2; D gene unclear. The CDR3 length is 14 residues. Trimming removed 5 bases at V and 8 bases at J, with 18 bases between. CDR1 LGHNA and CDR2 YSLEER come from the germline V gene. Written as DNA, the CDR3 is TGCGCCAGCAGCTCCACGGGAGGGCCTACGGGCTACACCTTC. Protein sequence: CASSSTGGPTGYTF.

This clonotype has ten or more counts. V is TRBV7-2 and J is TRBJ2-5; 11 bases line up with TRBD2. The length of the CDR3 is 15 residues. J gave up 9 bases and V 5 bases, and 11 bases lay outside the gene matches. The germline V gene encodes CDR1 SGHTA and CDR2 FQGNSA. CDR3 protein: CASSAGTSGGVAQYF. In nucleotides, the CDR3 is TGTGCCAGCAGCGCCGGGACTAGCGGAGGGGTGGCCCAGTACTTC. The whole variable domain, remainder taken from reference TRBV7-2 and TRBJ2-5, is GAGVSQSPSNKVTEKGKDVELRCDPISGHTALYWYRQSLGQGLEFLIYFQGNSAPDKSGLPSDRFSAERTGGSVSTLTIQRTQQEDSAVYLCASSAGTSGGVAQYFGPGTRLLVL.

This clonotype was found many times. V and J are TRBV20-1 and TRBJ1-6; tentative D call: TRBD1 (6 bases). The CDR3 totals 15 residues. V lost 5 bases, J lost 9 bases, and 20 bases lay in between. Germline assignment: CDR1 DFQATT and CDR2 SNEGSKA (reference sequence). CDR3 nucleotides: TGCAGTGCTGGCAACCTACAGGGATGGGGTTCACCCCTCCACTTT. It yields the protein CSAGNLQGWGSPLHF.

This clonotype was counted between two and nine times. The CDR3 DNA reads TGTGCCAGCAGCTCCCGGACTAGCGGACTAAGCACAGATACGCAGTATTTT. This sequence encodes CASSSRTSGLSTDTQYF. The genes are TRBV7-3 and TRBJ2-3, with 10 bases that match TRBD2. V lost 4 bases to trimming and J lost 0 bases; unmatched junction nucleotides: 7. The CDR3 consists of 17 residues. Germline V gene lookup returns CDR1 SGHTA and CDR2 FQGTGA.

This clonotype showed up many times. This rearrangement joins TRBV7-8 to TRBJ2-5, with D possibly called TRBD1 or TRBD2 (5 bases each). V was clipped by 1 base and J by 2 bases, with 17 bases between them. CDR1 SGHVS and CDR2 FQNEAQ come from the germline V gene. This CDR3 has 17 amino acids. The CDR3 coding sequence is TGTGCCAGCAGCTTAGGGAGGACACCGACAGAACAAGAGACCCAGTACTTC. This gives the protein CASSLGRTPTEQETQYF.

The chain links TRBV2 to TRBJ2-1; 11 bases are a match to TRBD2. This CDR3 contains 19 residues. Germline V lookup: CDR1 SNHLY, CDR2 FYNNEI. Trimming removed 6 bases from V and 0 bases from J; junction bases left unmatched: 13. CDR3 nucleotides: TGTGCCAGCAGGACCGGGACTAGCGGAAAGAGGAGCTCCTACAATGAGCAGTTCTTC. Its translation: CASRTGTSGKRSSYNEQFF.

The rearrangement joins TRBV7-2 to TRBJ2-5; TRBD2 aligns across 9 bases. The junction had 9 bases not matched to a gene; V was cut back by 3 bases and J by 1 base. The CDR3 contains 17 residues. Germline V gives CDR1 SGHTA, CDR2 FQGNSA. In DNA form, the CDR3 reads TGTGCCAGCAGCTTCAGGGTACTGCGGGAGGGCCAAGAGACCCAGTACTTC. This translates into CASSFRVLREGQETQYF.

This clonotype was detected only a few times. The V and J genes are TRBV7-2 and TRBJ2-7, with D possibly being TRBD2 (7 bases). This CDR3 is 12 amino acids long. Trimming shortened V by 6 bases and J by 2 bases, and 8 bases separated the two germline ends. The germline CDR1 and CDR2 sequences are SGHTA and FQGNSA. The CDR3 DNA reads as TGTGCCAGCAGGGGGGGGCCCTACGAGCAGTACTTC. As protein: CASRGGPYEQYF.

As regards this clonotype: With a much larger clone just one base away, this may be a read error. This chain connects TRBV28 to TRBJ2-3, with 9 nucleotides matching TRBD2. After removal of 10 bases from V and 1 base from J, the junction contained 3 bases not matched to a gene. The CDR3 length is 13 residues. Germline CDR1 and CDR2: MDHEN and SYDVKM. The CDR3 loop reads CATRTSGTDTQYF. The CDR3 DNA sequence: TGTGCCACCCGGACTAGCGGCACAGATACGCAGTATTTT.

This clonotype appeared a few times. This sequence joins TRBV24-1 and TRBJ2-2; no clear D. Germline lookup yields CDR1 KGHDR and CDR2 SFDVKD. This CDR3 has 14 amino acids. Trimming removed 1 base at V and 5 bases at J, with 7 bases between. The CDR3 region is CATSDFGWTGELFF. CDR3 DNA: TGTGCCACCAGTGATTTCGGGTGGACCGGGGAGCTGTTTTTT.

The rearrangement uses TRBV18 and TRBJ2-1; perhaps TRBD2 as D (6 bases). The germline V gene has CDR1 KGHSH and CDR2 LQKENI. Trimming shortened V by 6 bases and J by 7 bases, and 25 bases separated the two germline ends. The CDR3 covers 17 residues. CDR3 amino acids: CASSQFGGRSSGNEQFF. CDR3 DNA sequence: TGTGCCAGCTCCCAATTCGGAGGGAGGAGCTCCGGGAATGAGCAGTTCTTC.

This clonotype showed up just a few times. The rearrangement links TRBV5-5 to TRBJ2-3; 10 bases line up with TRBD1. The V gene's germline CDR1 is SGHKS and CDR2 YYEKEE (reference sequence). The V gene end was trimmed by 3 bases and the J gene end by 3 bases; junction bases not matched to a gene: 1. This CDR3 is built from 14 residues. CDR3 nucleotides: TGTGCCAGCAGCTGGGGACAGGGGACAGATACGCAGTATTTT. Residues: CASSWGQGTDTQYF. The full variable domain, in which reference TRBV5-5 and TRBJ2-3 provide the parts outside the CDR3, is DAGVTQSPTHLIKTRGQQVTLRCSPISGHKSVSWYQQVLGQGPQFIFQYYEKEERGRGNFPDRFSARQFPNYSSELNVNALLLGDSALYLCASSWGQGTDTQYFGPGTRLTVL.

The CDR3 loop is CATSGQGGLYEQYF. Here the CDR3 DNA reads TGTGCCACCTCAGGACAGGGTGGCTTATACGAGCAGTACTTC. The chain recombines TRBV28 with TRBJ2-7; 8 nucleotides agree with TRBD1. V gave up 10 bases and J gave up 4 bases; unmatched junction bases: 12. The CDR3 extends over 14 amino acids. CDR1 and CDR2 from the germline V gene are MDHEN and SYDVKM.

The rearrangement joins TRBV9 to TRBJ2-5; a weak D match, TRBD1 (6 bases). Germline V CDR1 and CDR2: SGDLS, YYNGEE. The CDR3 is 15 residues long. Deletions cut 3 bases from V and 5 bases from J, with 17 bases between. CDR3 bases: TGTGCCAGCAGCGCGAATCAGGACAGACGGGAGACCCAGTACTTC. It specifies CASSANQDRRETQYF.

The chain joins TRBV27 to TRBJ2-3; 14 nucleotides line up with TRBD2. Per the germline V gene, CDR1 is MNHEY and CDR2 is SMNVEV (reference sequence). The junction had 6 bases not matched to a gene; V was cut back by 6 bases and J by 7 bases. This CDR3 comprises 15 residues. The CDR3 protein is CASRLGTSGRNTQYF. The DNA of the CDR3 is TGTGCCAGCAGACTGGGGACTAGCGGGAGAAATACGCAGTATTTT.

This clonotype was seen a handful of times. The chain is built from TRBV7-6 and TRBJ2-1, with 7 nucleotides matching TRBD1. The CDR3 runs to 14 residues. Germline V gene data show CDR1 as SGHVS and CDR2 as FNYEAQ. V was pared by 7 bases and J by 3 bases, with 6 bases of the junction left unmatched. CDR3: CASIRSGGYNEQFF. Written as DNA, the CDR3 is TGTGCCAGCATCAGATCAGGGGGCTACAATGAGCAGTTCTTC. The full variable domain, completed using reference TRBV7-6 and TRBJ2-1, is GAGVSQSPRYKVTKRGQDVALRCDPISGHVSLYWYRQALGQGPEFLTYFNYEAQQDKSGLPNDRFSAERPEGSISTLTIQRTEQRDSAMYRCASIRSGGYNEQFFGPGTRLTVL.

The V call is TRBV5-1, the J call TRBJ1-2; D gene ambiguous. The CDR3 is 14 amino acids. Trimming pared 2 bases from V and 6 bases from J, leaving 14 bases between. The germline CDR1 and CDR2 sequences are SGHRS and YFSETQ. The CDR3: CASSFGGLGDGYTF. In nucleotides, the CDR3 is TGCGCCAGCAGCTTCGGAGGGCTGGGCGATGGCTACACCTTC.

The chain recombines TRBV5-6 with TRBJ2-3; D is uncertain. Germline values: CDR1 SGHDT, CDR2 YYEEEE. The CDR3 covers 17 residues. V lost 2 bases and J 3 bases, leaving 19 bases between the germline ends. DNA of the CDR3: TGTGCCAGCAGCTTCCCGGCTAGTGGCCTTCAGACAGATACGCAGTATTTT. Amino acids: CASSFPASGLQTDTQYF. The entire variable domain, with the rest obtained from reference TRBV5-6 and TRBJ2-3, is as follows: DAGVTQSPTHLIKTRGQQVTLRCSPKSGHDTVSWYQQALGQGPQFIFQYYEEEERQRGNFPDRFSGHQFPNYSSELNVNALLLGDSALYLCASSFPASGLQTDTQYFGPGTRLTVL.

This chain links TRBV14 with TRBJ2-7; TRBD2 agrees at 11 bases. Losses at the gene ends were 0 bases for V and 5 bases for J; bases not matched to a gene: 3. Germline CDR1 is SGHDN and CDR2 is FVKESK. CDR3 length: 15 residues. The DNA of the CDR3 is TGTGCCAGCAGCCAAGATTCACTAGCGGGAGACGAGCAGTACGTC. Its protein is CASSQDSLAGDEQYV.

This clonotype was picked up a small number of times. The J gene is TRBJ2-3, the V gene TRBV12-3 or TRBV12-4; no reliable D call. The germline V and J ends were trimmed by 2 bases and 4 bases, with 13 bases remaining between them. The CDR3 is 15 amino acids. CDR3 DNA: TGTGCCAGCAGTTTATTGGCTAGTTCATCAGATACGCAGTATTTT. Protein: CASSLLASSSDTQYF.

The chain has TRBV6-1 and TRBJ2-1; 13 bases line up with TRBD2. V gave up 7 bases and J gave up 6 bases; unmatched junction bases: 6. This CDR3 is 15 amino acids long. Germline V CDR1 and CDR2: MNHNS, SASEGT. This chain's CDR3 is CASKQTSGRVNEQFF. CDR3 DNA: TGTGCCAGCAAACAAACTAGCGGGAGGGTCAATGAGCAGTTCTTC.

This clonotype was seen a few times. The chain is built from TRBV20-1 and TRBJ1-2; D ambiguous. The CDR3 is made up of 14 amino acids. Germline V gene sequence: CDR1 DFQATT, CDR2 SNEGSKA (reference sequence). V was clipped by 0 bases and J by 1 base, with 9 bases between them. CDR3: CSARDVGFNYGYTF. CDR3 sequence (DNA): TGCAGTGCTAGAGATGTGGGTTTTAACTATGGCTACACCTTC.

The table lists this clonotype with a few counts. This chain links TRBV2 with TRBJ2-1; 9 bases fit TRBD2. V trimming: 8 bases; J trimming: 15 bases; junction bases outside the gene matches: 8. Germline V gene sequence: CDR1 SNHLY, CDR2 FYNNEI. CDR3 length equals 11 residues. This chain's CDR3 is CASYSGSGLFF. CDR3 coding DNA: TGTGCCAGCTATAGCGGGAGCGGGCTGTTCTTC.

This clonotype has more than one count but fewer than ten. The J gene is TRBJ1-1, the V gene TRBV28; no reliable D call. V was trimmed by 2 bases and J by 7 bases, leaving 11 bases between them. The V gene's germline CDR1 is MDHEN and CDR2 SYDVKM. This CDR3 comprises 13 residues. CDR3 coding DNA: TGTGCCAGCAGTTTACCCCAGGCCAGTGAAGCTTTCTTT. Translating gives CASSLPQASEAFF.

This clonotype was counted many times. J is TRBJ1-6 and V is TRBV6-2 or TRBV6-3; D unclear. V gave up 5 bases and J gave up 12 bases, with 26 bases separating them. This CDR3 spans 17 amino acids. Germline CDR1 and CDR2: MNHEY and SVGEGT. The CDR3 here is CASSHISSGAFGEPLHF. The CDR3 DNA reads as TGTGCCAGCAGTCATATTTCGTCCGGTGCCTTCGGGGAACCCCTCCACTTT.

This clonotype was detected many times. The V call is TRBV19, the J call TRBJ2-7, with a weak D call TRBD1 (6 bases). The CDR3 sequence is 14 residues long. Germline V lookup: CDR1 LNHDA, CDR2 SQIVND (reference sequence). Trimming removed 5 bases at V and 6 bases at J, with 17 bases between. CDR3 bases: TGTGCCAGTAGTGGGGGCCCTTCCCCCAGCGAGCAGTACGTC. Translating gives CASSGGPSPSEQYV.

The gene calls are TRBV5-3 and TRBJ2-5; 11 nucleotides align to TRBD1. TRBV5-3 is designated an ORF whose function remains uncertain. The CDR3 loop spans 15 amino acids. The J segment lost 4 bases and the V segment lost 8 bases, leaving 10 bases of the junction unmatched. CDR3 residues: CASSGDRGLGETQYF. In nucleotides, the CDR3 is TGTGCCAGCAGCGGGGACAGGGGGTTAGGAGAGACCCAGTACTTC.